Listed below are T cell receptor beta chains from one sample, sequenced in a study of blood T cell repertoires in COVID-19. The assay was immunoSEQ multiplex PCR, and TCRdb's table has in-frame clones only and misses some. In the table there are around 160,000 clones, 84% of which are singletons. Sequencing was performed on PBMCs or T cells enriched from blood (not recorded which). The receptors originated from a woman aged 50 to 60 who had been exposed to COVID-19. Each CDR3 is given with its conserved first and last residue. A D gene is named only where the DNA matches it firmly. Where a row states a size, it is once, few, many or the class of an expanded clone; other rows omit it.

J,size,V,D,DNA,CDR3
TRBJ1-1,.,TRBV30,.,TGTGCCTGGGGCCGACAGAGTAACACTGAAGCTTTCTTT,CAWGRQSNTEAFF
TRBJ2-7,.,TRBV18,.,TGTGCCAGCTCACCCGAGGGACACCGGAAGGACGAGCAGTACTTC,CASSPEGHRKDEQYF
TRBJ2-1,.,TRBV29-1,.,TGCAGCGTTGAGTCCAGGGACTACAATGAGCAGTTCTTC,CSVESRDYNEQFF
TRBJ1-4,.,TRBV5-1,.,TGCGCCAGCAGCTTGGACAGTTCTGCAACTAATGAAAAACTGTTTTTT,CASSLDSSATNEKLFF
TRBJ1-4,.,TRBV5-5,TRBD1,TGTGCGAGCAGGGGGGCGACTAATGAAAAACTGTTTTTT,CASRGATNEKLFF
TRBJ2-2,.,TRBV19,.,TGTGCCAGTAGTATAGTCGCAGGGAAAACCGGGGAGCTGTTTTTT,CASSIVAGKTGELFF
TRBJ2-7,.,TRBV27,.,TGTGCCAGCAGTTTATCATACAGCTCCTACGAGCAGTACTTC,CASSLSYSSYEQYF
TRBJ1-2,.,TRBV5-1,.,TGCGCCAGCAGCTTGCGGGTGGGGCCCGGGGGCTACACCTTC,CASSLRVGPGGYTF
TRBJ1-2,few,TRBV5-1,.,TGCGCCAGCAGCGTGGACTACTCTAACTATGGCTACACCTTC,CASSVDYSNYGYTF
TRBJ2-7,.,TRBV7-2,TRBD2,TGTGCCAGCAGCTTGAGACGGGGGGGCGAGATCCCGCGCTACGAGCAGTACTTC,CASSLRRGGEIPRYEQYF
TRBJ1-5,.,TRBV15,.,TGTGCCACCAGCAATGAGAGAAGCAATCAGCCCCAGCATTTT,CATSNERSNQPQHF
TRBJ2-5,.,TRBV5-1,.,TGCGCCAGCAGCTTGGGTCCCAGCGGCCAAGAGACCCAGTACTTC,CASSLGPSGQETQYF
TRBJ2-1,.,TRBV13,.,TGTGCCAGCAGCTTAGGCCTGGGGGGACTTTCCTACAATGAGCAGTTCTTC,CASSLGLGGLSYNEQFF
TRBJ2-2,once,TRBV7-2,TRBD2,TGTGCCAGCAGCCACGGACTAGCGGGGGGGACCGGGGAGCTGTTTTTT,CASSHGLAGGTGELFF
TRBJ1-4,.,TRBV5-4,.,TGTGCCAGCAGCTCTGAACCCCGACAGCCAGCAACTAATGAAAAACTGTTTTTT,CASSSEPRQPATNEKLFF
TRBJ1-2,once,TRBV5-1,TRBD1,TGCGCCAGCAGCTTGAGTACAGGGGTTAACTATGGCTACACCTTC,CASSLSTGVNYGYTF
TRBJ2-5,.,TRBV7-2,TRBD2,TGTGCCAGCAGCCTAAAAAGCGGGGGGGCCGAAGAGACCCAGTACTTC,CASSLKSGGAEETQYF
TRBJ1-1,.,TRBV14,TRBD1,TGTGCCAGCAGCCAGGCGTACCGGGGACAGGGGAACACTGAAGCTTTCTTT,CASSQAYRGQGNTEAFF
TRBJ2-1,.,TRBV2,.,TGTGCCAGCAAGTTTGGGGCCAATGAGCAGTTCTTC,CASKFGANEQFF
TRBJ1-6,.,TRBV13,TRBD1,TGTGCCAGCAGCTTGGACAGGGGAGGGGTAGTCTATAATTCACCCCTCCACTTT,CASSLDRGGVVYNSPLHF
TRBJ1-6,.,TRBV2,.,TGTGCCAGCAGCGAACAGGTTAATAATTCACCCCTCCACTTT,CASSEQVNNSPLHF
TRBJ1-3,.,TRBV7-9,.,TGTGCCAGCAGCCTCGCCCAAGCAGGAAACACCATATATTTT,CASSLAQAGNTIYF
TRBJ2-1,.,TRBV7-6,TRBD2,TGTGCCAGCAGCTTATCGGGAGCGGGATCAGATGAGCAGTTCTTC,CASSLSGAGSDEQFF
TRBJ1-5,.,TRBV6-5,.,TGTGCCAGCAGTTATCGTAGCAATCAGCCCCAGCATTTT,CASSYRSNQPQHF
TRBJ2-7,.,TRBV27,TRBD2,TGTGCCAGCAGTACCGGGACTAGCGGCTCCTACGAGCAGTACTTC,CASSTGTSGSYEQYF
TRBJ2-7,.,TRBV9,TRBD1,TGTGCCAGCAGCGTAGTAGGACAGGGGGCAGCCGAGCAGTACTTC,CASSVVGQGAAEQYF
TRBJ1-1,.,TRBV6-5,TRBD1,TGTGCCAGCAGCCGGACAGGGAGGACTGAAGCTTTCTTT,CASSRTGRTEAFF
TRBJ2-7,.,TRBV4-3,TRBD2,TGCGCCAGCAGCCCCCAGCTTCGGGGGGATTACTACGAGCAGTACTTC,CASSPQLRGDYYEQYF
TRBJ2-2,.,TRBV30,.,TGTGCCTGGAGTGTCACAGGGACCGGGGAGCTGTTTTTT,CAWSVTGTGELFF
TRBJ1-2,few,TRBV19,TRBD1,TGTGCCAGTAGCATCCGGGACAGCTATGGCTACACCTTC,CASSIRDSYGYTF
TRBJ2-7,.,TRBV6-1,TRBD1,TGTGCCAGCAGTGAAGGGACAGGGGAGGCCTACGAGCAGTACTTC,CASSEGTGEAYEQYF
TRBJ2-3,.,TRBV6-2/TRBV6-3,TRBD1,TGTGCCAGCAGTTACCGATCAGCCGGACAGGGGGTGGGCACAGATACGCAGTATTTT,CASSYRSAGQGVGTDTQYF
TRBJ1-1,.,TRBV6-2/TRBV6-3,.,TGTGCCAGCAGTTATCCCGTACCCGGGGTGAACACTGAAGCTTTCTTT,CASSYPVPGVNTEAFF
TRBJ1-2,once,TRBV9,.,TGTGCCAGCAGCTTAAGTGAGACAGACACCCTCTATGGCTACACCTTC,CASSLSETDTLYGYTF
TRBJ2-7,.,TRBV6-6,.,TGTGCCAGCAGTTACCCGACGGCGCAGGGTACCTACGAGCAGTACTTC,CASSYPTAQGTYEQYF
TRBJ1-6,many,TRBV7-8,TRBD1,TGTGCCAGCAGCTCAAGACCCGGACAGGGGGCTCTTTCACCCCTCCACTTT,CASSSRPGQGALSPLHF
TRBJ2-1,.,TRBV29-1,.,TGCAGCGCCAACCCCGGGACTGCCGGGCAGTTCTTC,CSANPGTAGQFF
TRBJ2-6,few,TRBV4-3,.,TGCGCCAGCAGCCAAGTTGAAGTGGCCGGGGCCAACGTCCTGACTTTC,CASSQVEVAGANVLTF
TRBJ1-4,.,TRBV15,.,TGTGCCACCAGCAGCGGACAGCCAACTAATGAAAAACTGTTTTTT,CATSSGQPTNEKLFF